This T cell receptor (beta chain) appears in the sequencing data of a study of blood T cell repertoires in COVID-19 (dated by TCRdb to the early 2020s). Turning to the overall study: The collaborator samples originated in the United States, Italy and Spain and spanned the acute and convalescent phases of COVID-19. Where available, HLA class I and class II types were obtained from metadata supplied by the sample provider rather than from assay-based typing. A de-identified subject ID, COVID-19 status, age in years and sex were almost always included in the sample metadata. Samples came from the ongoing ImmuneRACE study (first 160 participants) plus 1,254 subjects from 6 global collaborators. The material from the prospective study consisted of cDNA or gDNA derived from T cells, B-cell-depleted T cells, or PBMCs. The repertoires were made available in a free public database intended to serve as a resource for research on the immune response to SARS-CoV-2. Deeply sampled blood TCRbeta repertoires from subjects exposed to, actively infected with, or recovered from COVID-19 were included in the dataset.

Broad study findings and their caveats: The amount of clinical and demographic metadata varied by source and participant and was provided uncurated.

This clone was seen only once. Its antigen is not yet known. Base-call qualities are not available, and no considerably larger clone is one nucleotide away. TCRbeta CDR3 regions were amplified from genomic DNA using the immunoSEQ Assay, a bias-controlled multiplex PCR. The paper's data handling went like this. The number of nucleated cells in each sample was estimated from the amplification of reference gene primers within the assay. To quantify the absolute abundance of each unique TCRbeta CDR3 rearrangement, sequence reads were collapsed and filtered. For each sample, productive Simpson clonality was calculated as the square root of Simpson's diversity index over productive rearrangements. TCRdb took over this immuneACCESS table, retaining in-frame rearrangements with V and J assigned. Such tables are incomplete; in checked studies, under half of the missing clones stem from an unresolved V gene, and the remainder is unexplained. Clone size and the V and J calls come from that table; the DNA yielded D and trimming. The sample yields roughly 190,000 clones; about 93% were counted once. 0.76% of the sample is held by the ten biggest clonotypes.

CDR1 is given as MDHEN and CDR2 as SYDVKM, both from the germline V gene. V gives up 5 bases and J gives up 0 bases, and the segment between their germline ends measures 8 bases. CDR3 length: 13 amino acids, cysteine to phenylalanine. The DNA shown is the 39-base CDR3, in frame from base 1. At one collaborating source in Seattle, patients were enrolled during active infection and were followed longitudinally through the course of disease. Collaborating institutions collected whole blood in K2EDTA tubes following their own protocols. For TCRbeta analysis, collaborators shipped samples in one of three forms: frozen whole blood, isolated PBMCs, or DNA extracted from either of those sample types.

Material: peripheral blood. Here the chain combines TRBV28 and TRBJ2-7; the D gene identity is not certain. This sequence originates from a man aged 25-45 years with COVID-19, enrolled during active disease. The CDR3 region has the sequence CASSLQSSYEQYF. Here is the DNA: TGTGCCAGCAGTCTACAGAGCTCCTACGAGCAGTACTTC. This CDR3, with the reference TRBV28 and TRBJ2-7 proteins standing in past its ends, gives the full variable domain DVKVTQSSRYLVKRTGEKVFLECVQDMDHENMFWYRQDPGLGLRLIYFSYDVKMKEKGDIPEGYSVSREKKERFSLILESASTNQTSMYLCASSLQSSYEQYFGPGTRLTVT.